Reported below is one T cell receptor (beta chain). The data originate from a study of CD8 T cells in Susac syndrome. Germline CDR1 SGDLS, CDR2 YYNGEE. The ends lost 0 bases at V and 8 bases at J; junction bases unmatched: 12. This CDR3 has 16 residues. The RNA input was roughly 0.45 to 1 ug, and it was reverse transcribed with random hexamers. The amplification used immunoSEQ multiplex PCR on TCR beta CDR3; it spanned 54 Vbeta and 13 Jbeta. TCRdb reprocessed the immunoSEQ multiplex PCR reads via MiXCR and lists one record per CDR3 protein. The sample gives around 270,000 distinct CDR3 sequences, about 89% of which show up once; around 0.18% is in the top ten.

The specimen sequenced was CD8+ T cells from PBMCs. The chain employs TRBV9 and TRBJ1-2; 8 bases are a match to TRBD1. The receptor's source is a human donor with multiple sclerosis. The CDR3 loop reads CASSVAPTGEQGGYTF. CDR3 DNA sequence: TGTGCCAGCAGCGTAGCCCCGACAGGGGAGCAAGGCGGCTACACCTTC.